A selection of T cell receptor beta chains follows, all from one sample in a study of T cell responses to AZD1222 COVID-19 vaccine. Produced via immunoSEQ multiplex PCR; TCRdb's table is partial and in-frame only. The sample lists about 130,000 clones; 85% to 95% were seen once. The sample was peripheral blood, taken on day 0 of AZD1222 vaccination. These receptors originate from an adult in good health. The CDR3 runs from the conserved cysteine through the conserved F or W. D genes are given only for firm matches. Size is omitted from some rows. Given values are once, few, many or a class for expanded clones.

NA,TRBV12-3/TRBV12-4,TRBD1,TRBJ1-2,CASNRDSGYGYTF,TGTGCCAGCAATCGGGACAGTGGCTATGGCTACACCTTC
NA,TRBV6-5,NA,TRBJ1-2,CASSRTGSRYGYTF,TGTGCCAGCAGTCGTACAGGGTCGAGGTATGGCTACACCTTC
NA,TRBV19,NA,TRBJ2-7,CASSPEESWSEQYF,TGTGCCAGTAGCCCAGAGGAAAGTTGGTCCGAGCAGTACTTC
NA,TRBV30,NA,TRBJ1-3,CACERSGNTIYF,TGTGCCTGCGAGCGTTCTGGAAATACCATATATTTT
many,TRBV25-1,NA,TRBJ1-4,CASSDPHGEGEKLFF,TGTGCCAGCAGTGACCCACACGGGGAAGGGGAAAAACTGTTTTTT
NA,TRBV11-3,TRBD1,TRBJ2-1,CASSSNRGWNNEQFF,TGTGCCAGCAGCTCAAACAGGGGGTGGAACAATGAGCAGTTCTTC
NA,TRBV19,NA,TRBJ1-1,CASSIHITGEAFF,TGTGCCAGTAGTATTCATATCACAGGTGAAGCTTTCTTT
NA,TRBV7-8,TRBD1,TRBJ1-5,CASSPLGGADSNQPQHF,TGTGCCAGCAGCCCATTAGGGGGCGCGGATAGCAATCAGCCCCAGCATTTT
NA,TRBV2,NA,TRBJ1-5,CASSGNRVGGQPQHF,TGTGCCAGCAGTGGCAACAGGGTTGGAGGTCAGCCCCAGCATTTT
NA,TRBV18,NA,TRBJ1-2,CASSPRGTALGYTF,TGTGCCAGCTCACCACGGGGGACTGCCCTTGGCTACACCTTC
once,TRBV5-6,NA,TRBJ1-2,CASSSRGGVPGYTF,TGTGCCAGCAGCTCGCGAGGAGGGGTACCGGGCTACACCTTC
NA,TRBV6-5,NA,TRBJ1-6,CASRAAYNSPLHF,TGTGCCAGCAGAGCCGCCTATAATTCACCCCTCCACTTT
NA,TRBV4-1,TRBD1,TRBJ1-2,CASSQGSKDRVGNYGYTF,TGCGCCAGCAGCCAAGGCTCGAAGGACAGGGTAGGGAACTATGGCTACACCTTC
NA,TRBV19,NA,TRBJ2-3,CASSMTRSSDTQYF,TGTGCCAGTAGTATGACGCGAAGCTCGGATACGCAGTATTTT
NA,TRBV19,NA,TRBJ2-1,CASSSLEVGGAKSYNEQFF,TGTGCCAGTAGTTCCCTGGAGGTAGGAGGGGCAAAATCCTACAATGAGCAGTTCTTC
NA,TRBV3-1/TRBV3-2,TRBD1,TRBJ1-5,CASSQGYRGIGQPQHF,TGTGCCAGCAGCCAGGGCTACAGGGGGATAGGCCAGCCCCAGCATTTT
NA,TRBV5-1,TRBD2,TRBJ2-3,CASSLPGSSGATDTQYF,TGCGCCAGCAGCTTGCCGGGTTCTAGCGGGGCCACAGATACGCAGTATTTT
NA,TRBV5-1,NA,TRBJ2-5,CASSVPTETQYF,TGCGCCAGCAGCGTACCGACAGAGACCCAGTACTTC
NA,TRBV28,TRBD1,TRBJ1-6,CASSYRPTGYSPLHF,TGTGCCAGCAGTTATCGCCCGACAGGGTATTCACCCCTCCACTTT
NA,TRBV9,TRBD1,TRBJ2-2,CASSVVDRGAGELFF,TGTGCCAGCAGCGTGGTGGACAGGGGCGCCGGGGAGCTGTTTTTT
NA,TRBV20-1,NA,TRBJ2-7,CSARVYEQYF,TGCAGTGCTAGGGTGTACGAGCAGTACTTC
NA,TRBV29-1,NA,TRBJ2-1,CSVHTGTFYNEQFF,TGCAGCGTCCATACAGGGACTTTCTACAATGAGCAGTTCTTC
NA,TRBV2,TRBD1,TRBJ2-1,CASRFRDRGNEQFF,TGTGCCAGCCGCTTCAGGGACAGGGGAAATGAGCAGTTCTTC
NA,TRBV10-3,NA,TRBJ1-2,CAIRLGLANYGYTF,TGTGCCATCAGGTTGGGACTGGCTAACTATGGCTACACCTTC
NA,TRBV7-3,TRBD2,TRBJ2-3,CASGRDIAGLGDTQYF,TGTGCCAGCGGAAGAGACATAGCGGGGCTGGGAGATACGCAGTATTTT
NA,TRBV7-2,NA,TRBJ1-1,CASTPSTGNTEAFF,TGTGCCAGCACCCCGTCGACAGGGAACACTGAAGCTTTCTTT
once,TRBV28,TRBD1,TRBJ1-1,CASSPIPGQKVNTEAFF,TGTGCCAGCAGCCCGATTCCGGGACAGAAAGTGAACACTGAAGCTTTCTTT
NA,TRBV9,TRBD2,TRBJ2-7,CASSVLGGLGARQYF,TGTGCCAGCAGCGTATTGGGGGGACTAGGGGCGAGGCAGTACTTC
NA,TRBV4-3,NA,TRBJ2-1,CASSQEVATYNEQFF,TGCGCCAGCAGCCAAGAGGTGGCAACCTACAATGAGCAGTTCTTC
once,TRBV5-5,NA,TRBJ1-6,CASSLAGGSPLHF,TGTGCCAGCAGCTTGGCCGGGGGTTCACCCCTCCACTTT
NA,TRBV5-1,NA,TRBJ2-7,CASSLGSTVPSYEQYF,TGCGCCAGCAGCTTGGGTTCGACGGTACCTTCCTACGAGCAGTACTTC
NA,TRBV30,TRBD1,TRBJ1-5,CAWSVRGRGSNQPQHF,TGTGCCTGGAGTGTACGAGGCAGGGGGAGCAATCAGCCCCAGCATTTT
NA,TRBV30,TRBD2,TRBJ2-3,CAWRTGGAGADTQYF,TGTGCCTGGAGGACCGGGGGGGCCGGAGCAGATACGCAGTATTTT
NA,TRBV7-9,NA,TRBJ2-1,CASSLLGSYNEQFF,TGTGCCAGCAGCCTCTTGGGGTCCTACAATGAGCAGTTCTTC
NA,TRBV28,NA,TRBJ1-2,CASSFGQSYTF,TGTGCCAGCAGTTTTGGGCAGAGCTACACCTTC
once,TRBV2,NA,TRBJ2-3,CASSRVSSRRKSSTDTQYF,TGTGCCAGCAGTCGAGTATCCAGCCGTCGGAAGTCTAGCACAGATACGCAGTATTTT
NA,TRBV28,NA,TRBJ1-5,CASRLTGSEPQHF,TGTGCCAGCAGACTAACGGGTTCGGAGCCCCAGCATTTT
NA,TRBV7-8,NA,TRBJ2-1,CASSPLSAQFF,TGTGCCAGCAGCCCCCTTTCGGCCCAGTTCTTC
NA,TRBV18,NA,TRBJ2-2,CASSPLGPRNTGELFF,TGTGCCAGCTCACCTCTGGGTCCTAGGAACACCGGGGAGCTGTTTTTT
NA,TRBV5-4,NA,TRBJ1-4,CASSPGGAMEGKLFF,TGTGCCAGCAGCCCCGGAGGCGCCATGGAGGGGAAACTGTTTTTT
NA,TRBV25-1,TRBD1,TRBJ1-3,CASAKTGGNTIYF,TGTGCCAGCGCCAAAACAGGGGGGAACACCATATATTTT
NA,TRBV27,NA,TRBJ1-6,CASSPRPQGKLHNSPLHF,TGTGCCAGCAGCCCACGCCCACAGGGAAAGCTTCATAATTCACCCCTCCACTTT